The T cell receptor (beta chain) described here comes from a study of breast tumors, draining lymph nodes, adjacent tissues. Findings and limits, study-wide: Tumor and nontumor repertoires were significantly more similar in luminal-like than in basal-like breast cancer. Compared with lymph nodes, tumors were less diverse; compared with nontumor tissue, more. Tumor T cell lymph node origin was a supported hypothesis, not proven.

CDR3 length: 16 residues. Germline V gene lookup returns CDR1 LGHDT and CDR2 YNNKEL (reference sequence). V dropped 7 bases and J dropped 3; count of bases not matched to a gene: 10. On this clonotype itself: The antigen remains undetermined.

The lymph nodes were axillary draining lymph nodes from breast cancer patients. TCRdb independently ran MiXCR on the multiplex PCR reads; one entry per CDR3 protein. Of around 170,000 distinct CDR3 sequences in the sample, 30% to 35% were seen once. J is TRBJ2-1 and V is TRBV3-1; TRBD2 aligns across 9 bases. The receptor's source is a female donor with breast cancer. Some clones in this sample may be carry-over from other donors' samples. Sequencing was performed on axillary lymph node tissue. CDR3 sequence reads: CASTPAGGRFYNEQFF. CDR3 coding DNA: TGTGCCAGCACTCCAGCGGGGGGTAGATTCTACAATGAGCAGTTCTTC.